The 13 T cell receptor beta chains below all came from one sample that was sequenced in a study of blood T cell repertoires in COVID-19. Produced via immunoSEQ multiplex PCR; TCRdb's table is partial and in-frame only. This sample has 95,000 to 110,000 clones, with roughly nine tenths found just once. Sequencing was carried out using peripheral blood. These receptors came from a man aged 50 to 60 in a cohort sampled during active COVID-19.

V is TRBV4-1 and J is TRBJ1-3, with 7 bases matching TRBD1. CDR1 and CDR2 from the germline V gene are MGHRA and YSYEKL. Trimming at V came to 1 base and at J to 2 bases, leaving 5 bases not matched to a gene. CDR3 length equals 16 residues. The CDR3 region is CASSQVNRGTGNTIYF. The CDR3 DNA reads TGCGCCAGCAGCCAAGTTAACAGGGGAACTGGAAACACCATATATTTT.

J is TRBJ2-3 and V is TRBV7-2, with 10 bases identical to TRBD2. Germline values: CDR1 SGHTA, CDR2 FQGNSA. The CDR3 runs to 18 residues. J gave up 5 bases and V 1 base, and 12 bases lay outside the gene matches. The CDR3 nucleotides are TGTGCCAGCAGCTTAGTATGGGGAGCGGGGGGGCTTAGAGATACGCAGTATTTT. Protein: CASSLVWGAGGLRDTQYF.

V usage is TRBV5-5 and J usage is TRBJ1-2; D is undetermined. The V end lost 4 bases, the J end lost 2 bases, and 9 bases lay between the germline ends. CDR3 length: 13 amino acids. Germline V gene sequence: CDR1 SGHKS, CDR2 YYEKEE (reference sequence). The CDR3 spells CASSPGWNYGYTF. The CDR3 nucleotides are TGTGCCAGCAGCCCCGGTTGGAACTATGGCTACACCTTC.

The rearrangement links TRBV6-5 to TRBJ1-5; 9 bases agree with TRBD1. V gave up 4 bases and J gave up 9 bases; unmatched junction bases: 10. In germline, CDR1 is MNHEY, CDR2 SVGAGI. CDR3 size: 15 residues. CDR3 in DNA: TGTGCCAGCAGTTCGGGACAGGGAACCCAGAGGCCCCAGCATTTT. Its protein is CASSSGQGTQRPQHF.

The chain uses TRBV4-3 and TRBJ2-6, with a weak D call TRBD1 (5 bases). CDR3 size: 16 residues. The germline gives CDR1 LGHNA, CDR2 YSLEER. The V gene lost 3 bases and the J gene lost 2 bases, with 11 bases spanning the gap. The CDR3 nucleotides read TGCGCCAGCAGCCAGACCCAGGGTACTGGGGCCAACGTCCTGACTTTC. Translation: CASSQTQGTGANVLTF.

This clone appeared a few times. Here the CDR3 reads CASSIGSGGSKRETQYF. CDR3 coding DNA: TGTGCCAGCAGCATAGGTAGCGGGGGGTCAAAACGCGAGACCCAGTACTTC. The gene calls are TRBV21-1 and TRBJ2-5; TRBD2 is the table's D call, not checked against the DNA. TRBV21-1 is described as a pseudogene. CDR3 size: 17 residues.

The CDR3 is CASSIGPGQAYEQYV. The CDR3 DNA is TGTGCCAGTAGTATAGGTCCGGGACAAGCCTACGAGCAGTACGTC. The chain has TRBV19 and TRBJ2-7; maybe TRBD1 (6 bases). Germline V CDR1 and CDR2: LNHDA, SQIVND (reference sequence). CDR3 length equals 15 residues. V was cut by 1 base and J by 2 bases, with 12 bases left in between.

This chain joins TRBV2 and TRBJ1-1; D gene uncertain. Per the germline V gene, CDR1 is SNHLY and CDR2 is FYNNEI. V lost 7 bases to trimming and J lost 0 bases, with 9 bases between them. CDR3 size: 13 residues. The chain's CDR3 is CASKRAVNTEAFF. DNA of the CDR3: TGTGCCAGCAAGAGAGCCGTGAACACTGAAGCTTTCTTT.

V is TRBV5-5 and J is TRBJ2-7; 7 positions match TRBD1. The CDR3 has 13 residues. The V gene end was trimmed by 0 bases and the J gene end by 7 bases; junction bases not matched to a gene: 4. Germline V gene sequence: CDR1 SGHKS, CDR2 YYEKEE (reference sequence). CDR3 amino acids: CASSLATGWEQYV. CDR3 coding DNA: TGTGCCAGCAGCTTGGCGACAGGGTGGGAGCAGTACGTC.

The chain links TRBV29-1 to TRBJ2-3, with 9 positions matching TRBD1. With 4 bases clipped from V and 3 bases from J, the junction kept 5 bases outside the gene matches. CDR1 is SQVTM, CDR2 ANQGSEA, per germline. The CDR3 covers 14 residues. CDR3 bases: TGCAGCGTTGGATTGGGGACAGGGACAGATACGCAGTATTTT. Protein product: CSVGLGTGTDTQYF.

This clone showed up just once. The V call is TRBV19, the J call TRBJ2-3; the match to TRBD2 covers 12 bases. This CDR3 is built from 17 residues. The V segment lost 5 bases and the J segment 2 bases; nucleotides outside the gene matches: 8. Germline values: CDR1 LNHDA, CDR2 SQIVND (reference sequence). The CDR3 reads CASSVTSGGRDTDTQYF. The CDR3 DNA reads TGTGCCAGTAGTGTCACTAGCGGGGGGCGAGACACAGATACGCAGTATTTT.

The V call is TRBV4-1, the J call TRBJ1-1; the D gene is possibly TRBD1 (5 bases). The CDR3 length is 13 residues. The ends were cut back, 1 base at V and 10 bases at J, with 13 bases in the middle. Germline V lookup: CDR1 MGHRA, CDR2 YSYEKL. This CDR3 is CASSQAEQVPAFF. The CDR3 region has the DNA TGCGCCAGCAGCCAAGCCGAACAGGTCCCAGCTTTCTTT.

This clone was detected only once. V is TRBV2 and J is TRBJ2-3, with 8 bases that match TRBD2. From germline, CDR1 is SNHLY and CDR2 FYNNEI. Trimming took 3 bases from V and 4 from J; bases not matched to a gene: 6. The CDR3 has 15 residues. The CDR3 DNA is TGTGCCAGCAGTGAGGTAGCGGGGCAGTCAGATACGCAGTATTTT. Encoded protein: CASSEVAGQSDTQYF.